A selection of T cell receptor beta chains follows, all from one sample in a study of blood T cell repertoires in COVID-19. Produced via immunoSEQ multiplex PCR; TCRdb's table is partial and in-frame only. The repertoire holds just over 200,000 clones, with less than 85% as singletons. The specimen sequenced was peripheral blood. These receptors originate from a woman in her 70s with acute or convalescent COVID-19. The CDR3 runs from the conserved cysteine through the conserved F or W. D genes are given only for firm matches. Rows may omit the clone size; those that give it use once, few, many or a size class.

CDR3 DNA: TGCGCCAGCAGCTTGGACAGACCGAACACCGGGGAGCTGTTTTTT; CDR3 protein: CASSLDRPNTGELFF; D gene: NA; J gene: TRBJ2-2; CDR3 length: 15; clone size: NA; V gene: TRBV5-1
CDR3 DNA: TGCAGCGTCGACAAGAGGGGGCGGTCTAACTATGGCTACACCTTC; CDR3 protein: CSVDKRGRSNYGYTF; D gene: TRBD1; J gene: TRBJ1-2; CDR3 length: 15; clone size: NA; V gene: TRBV29-1
CDR3 DNA: TGTGCCAGCAGCTCCAGGGGGCGTCGGTATGGCTACACCTTC; CDR3 protein: CASSSRGRRYGYTF; D gene: TRBD1; J gene: TRBJ1-2; CDR3 length: 14; clone size: NA; V gene: TRBV11-2
CDR3 DNA: TGTGCCAGCAGTTTAAACATCCTTAACATTGCTGAAGCTTTCTTT; CDR3 protein: CASSLNILNIAEAFF; D gene: NA; J gene: TRBJ1-1; CDR3 length: 15; clone size: few; V gene: TRBV28
CDR3 DNA: TGCAGCGTCGCGGAGGGCCTCTCGCACGAGCAGTACTTC; CDR3 protein: CSVAEGLSHEQYF; D gene: NA; J gene: TRBJ2-7; CDR3 length: 13; clone size: NA; V gene: TRBV29-1
CDR3 DNA: TGTGCCAGCACTTACGGGGTAGGGGAGCAGTACTTC; CDR3 protein: CASTYGVGEQYF; D gene: NA; J gene: TRBJ2-7; CDR3 length: 12; clone size: few; V gene: TRBV2
CDR3 DNA: TGCGCCAGCAGCCAAGTCCGGACTAGCGGGAGTTTACATGAGCAGTTCTTC; CDR3 protein: CASSQVRTSGSLHEQFF; D gene: TRBD2; J gene: TRBJ2-1; CDR3 length: 17; clone size: once; V gene: TRBV4-1
CDR3 DNA: TGTGCCAGCCCCGGACAGGGGGCCTCCGGACTGTTTTTT; CDR3 protein: CASPGQGASGLFF; D gene: NA; J gene: TRBJ1-4; CDR3 length: 13; clone size: NA; V gene: TRBV12-1
CDR3 DNA: TGTGCCAGCAGGGGGACTAGCGGGAGCGGGGAGACCCAGTACTTC; CDR3 protein: CASRGTSGSGETQYF; D gene: TRBD2; J gene: TRBJ2-5; CDR3 length: 15; clone size: few; V gene: TRBV2
CDR3 DNA: TGTGCCAGCAGCGATGACAGGGGGCGAAACACCATATATTTT; CDR3 protein: CASSDDRGRNTIYF; D gene: TRBD1; J gene: TRBJ1-3; CDR3 length: 14; clone size: once; V gene: TRBV2
CDR3 DNA: TGTGCCAGCAGAATACAGGGGGCCAACTATGGCTACACCTTC; CDR3 protein: CASRIQGANYGYTF; D gene: TRBD1; J gene: TRBJ1-2; CDR3 length: 14; clone size: NA; V gene: TRBV5-4
CDR3 DNA: TGTGCCAGCAGCTTCTTAACGGTTGCGAACACCGGGGAGCTGTTTTTT; CDR3 protein: CASSFLTVANTGELFF; D gene: NA; J gene: TRBJ2-2; CDR3 length: 16; clone size: NA; V gene: TRBV7-8
CDR3 DNA: TGTGCCAGCTCGATGACAGGGGTCCGCAATCAGCCCCAGCATTTT; CDR3 protein: CASSMTGVRNQPQHF; D gene: TRBD1; J gene: TRBJ1-5; CDR3 length: 15; clone size: NA; V gene: TRBV28
CDR3 DNA: TGTGCCAGCAGCCCCGGGACTAGCGGGATGGAGCAGTACTTC; CDR3 protein: CASSPGTSGMEQYF; D gene: TRBD2; J gene: TRBJ2-7; CDR3 length: 14; clone size: NA; V gene: TRBV11-3
CDR3 DNA: TGCGCCAGCAGCCCTGGGACTAGCGGGAGGGCCGTGGAGACCCAGTACTTC; CDR3 protein: CASSPGTSGRAVETQYF; D gene: TRBD2; J gene: TRBJ2-5; CDR3 length: 17; clone size: few; V gene: TRBV5-1
CDR3 DNA: TGTGCCAGCTCACTCCAGGGACAGAATAGCAATCAGCCCCAGCATTTT; CDR3 protein: CASSLQGQNSNQPQHF; D gene: TRBD1; J gene: TRBJ1-5; CDR3 length: 16; clone size: NA; V gene: TRBV18
CDR3 DNA: TGTGCCAGCAGTTCCCAGCACGGGGAGGCCCAGTACTTC; CDR3 protein: CASSSQHGEAQYF; D gene: NA; J gene: TRBJ2-5; CDR3 length: 13; clone size: NA; V gene: TRBV6-5
CDR3 DNA: TGTGCCAGCAGCTCTACAGGGGGGAGCAATCAGCCCCAGCATTTT; CDR3 protein: CASSSTGGSNQPQHF; D gene: TRBD1; J gene: TRBJ1-5; CDR3 length: 15; clone size: NA; V gene: TRBV6-5